One and the same sample provided the 26 T cell receptor beta chains below, sequenced in a study of cytomegalovirus exposure and HLA in healthy donors. PCR was performed using 60 Vbeta and 13 Jbeta primers. Profiled with immunoSEQ multiplex PCR; TCRdb holds only in-frame clones, not every one. The sample records 150,000 to 200,000 clones, around 83% being singletons. The sequenced sample was PBMCs. All receptors come from a woman between 18 and 29 years old in good health and CMV-seronegative.

The chain carries TRBV7-2 and TRBJ2-1; no definite D call. The ends were cut back, 4 bases at V and 0 bases at J, with 10 bases in the middle. This CDR3 region has 15 residues. The germline V gene has CDR1 SGHTA and CDR2 FQGNSA. In nucleotides, the CDR3 is TGTGCCAGCAGCTCCCGGCGGCGCTCCTACAATGAGCAGTTCTTC. This sequence encodes CASSSRRRSYNEQFF.

The V gene is TRBV4-3, the J gene TRBJ1-4; D is ambiguous. The V end lost 4 bases, the J end lost 8 bases, and 8 bases lay between the germline ends. The germline gives CDR1 LGHNA, CDR2 YSLEER. The CDR3 consists of 12 residues. In DNA, the CDR3 is TGCGCCAGCAGCCCCCCCGGGGAAAAACTGTTTTTT. The encoded protein is CASSPPGEKLFF.

The J gene is TRBJ2-7, the V gene TRBV29-1; D gene ambiguous. The CDR3 is made up of 11 amino acids. Germline V CDR1 and CDR2: SQVTM, ANQGSEA. Deletions cut 6 bases from V and 1 base from J, with 7 bases between. The CDR3 bases are TGCAGCGTCACAGAGTCCTACGAGCAGTACTTC. Translating it yields CSVTESYEQYF.

The chain employs TRBV9 and TRBJ1-1; D not certain. Trimming cost V 0 bases and J 7 bases, with 25 bases left between them. The CDR3 has 18 residues. In germline, CDR1 is SGDLS, CDR2 YYNGEE. This CDR3 reads CASSVDGGRVQGLLEAFF. The CDR3 DNA is TGTGCCAGCAGCGTAGATGGTGGACGAGTCCAAGGACTACTTGAAGCTTTCTTT.

This chain uses TRBV7-2 with TRBJ2-2; 11 bases fit TRBD2. V gave up 4 bases and J gave up 4 bases; unmatched junction bases: 5. Germline V gene sequence: CDR1 SGHTA, CDR2 FQGNSA. The CDR3 length is 16 residues. In DNA form, the CDR3 reads TGTGCCAGCAGCTATAGCGGGAGGGCGGGCACCGGGGAGCTGTTTTTT. Translated: CASSYSGRAGTGELFF.

V gene TRBV6-6 combines with J gene TRBJ2-7, with TRBD1 identical over 8 bases. Germline values: CDR1 MNHNY, CDR2 SVGAGI (reference sequence). The CDR3 consists of 12 residues. The trim removed 6 bases at V and 3 bases at J, leaving 1 base unmatched. The CDR3 nucleotides read TGTGCCAGCAGACAGGGGGACTACGAGCAGTACTTC. It is translated as CASRQGDYEQYF.

The table lists this clone with a count of one. The chain recombines TRBV18 with TRBJ1-1; the D is unclear. V lost 3 bases and J 3 bases, leaving 8 bases between the germline ends. This CDR3 region has 13 residues. CDR1 and CDR2 from the germline V gene are KGHSH and LQKENI. CDR3 nucleotides: TGTGCCAGCTCACCCGCGAGGGACACTGAAGCTTTCTTT. Translated, it gives CASSPARDTEAFF.

This chain uses TRBV5-6 with TRBJ1-1; D remains unclear. Germline CDR1 SGHDT, CDR2 YYEEEE. The length of the CDR3 is 15 residues. The V end was cut by 1 base, the J end by 4 bases, with 14 bases between. The CDR3 DNA reads TGTGCCAGCAGCTTGTACCGGGTCTCGGGCACTGAAGCTTTCTTT. Its protein product is CASSLYRVSGTEAFF.

J is TRBJ2-5 and V is TRBV28, with D possibly being TRBD1 (6 bases). The CDR3 has 14 residues. Per the germline V gene, CDR1 is MDHEN and CDR2 is SYDVKM. The ends were cut back, 5 bases at V and 4 bases at J, with 14 bases in the middle. The chain's CDR3 is CASSEPRGPETQYF. CDR3 nucleotide sequence: TGTGCCAGCAGTGAACCCAGGGGACCAGAGACCCAGTACTTC.

The gene calls are TRBV27 and TRBJ1-4, with a tentative D call TRBD1 (6 bases). CDR1 is MNHEY, CDR2 SMNVEV, per germline (reference sequence). The CDR3 has 15 amino acids. V lost 7 bases, J lost 8 bases, and 20 bases lay in between. The CDR3 DNA reads as TGTGCCAGCACCTCAGGGGACCCTCGGCGAGAAAAACTGTTTTTT. It specifies CASTSGDPRREKLFF.

The V call is TRBV2, the J call TRBJ2-1; 8 bases are shared with TRBD2. The V gene's germline CDR1 is SNHLY and CDR2 FYNNEI. The CDR3 totals 21 residues. J gave up 0 bases and V 7 bases, and 23 bases lay outside the gene matches. The CDR3 DNA reads as TGTGCCAGCACCACAAGGGGGAGCGGGAGAGGGTTTGGTGGCTCCTACAATGAGCAGTTCTTC. It translates to CASTTRGSGRGFGGSYNEQFF.

The gene calls are TRBV7-8 and TRBJ1-4; a possible D gene is TRBD1 (5 bases). This CDR3 has 16 amino acids. Germline-derived CDR1 and CDR2 are SGHVS and FQNEAQ. V lost 4 bases to trimming and J lost 3 bases, with 15 bases between them. The CDR3 here is CASSSNSRASNEKLFF. The CDR3 nucleotides read TGTGCCAGCAGCTCAAATTCCAGGGCGTCTAATGAAAAACTGTTTTTT.

V usage is TRBV5-4 and J usage is TRBJ2-7; 7 positions agree with TRBD1. V shed 4 bases, J shed 6 bases, and the junction held 19 bases outside the gene matches. Germline assignment: CDR1 SGHNT and CDR2 YYREEE (reference sequence). CDR3 size: 17 residues. CDR3 sequence (DNA): TGTGCCAGCAGCCCAAACCTTCAACAGGGGAACAAGGGCGAGCAGTACTTC. It specifies CASSPNLQQGNKGEQYF.

The gene calls are TRBV28 and TRBJ2-1; 8 bases agree with TRBD1. Germline CDR1 and CDR2: MDHEN and SYDVKM. V lost 6 bases, J lost 6 bases, and 13 bases stayed unmatched. This CDR3 region has 16 residues. Written as DNA, the CDR3 is TGTGCCAGCAGCCCTGTGGGGACAGGATTATCCAATGAGCAGTTCTTC. Its translation: CASSPVGTGLSNEQFF. Full variable domain (missing parts from reference TRBV28 and TRBJ2-1): DVKVTQSSRYLVKRTGEKVFLECVQDMDHENMFWYRQDPGLGLRLIYFSYDVKMKEKGDIPEGYSVSREKKERFSLILESASTNQTSMYLCASSPVGTGLSNEQFFGPGTRLTVL.

In nucleotides, the CDR3 is TGTGCCAGCAGCCAAATCAACAATGAGCAGTTCTTC. This translates into CASSQINNEQFF. V usage is TRBV27 and J usage is TRBJ2-1; D uncertain. Trimming shortened V by 6 bases and J by 5 bases, and 8 bases separated the two germline ends. Germline lookup yields CDR1 MNHEY and CDR2 SMNVEV (reference sequence). This CDR3 comprises 12 residues.

The chain carries TRBV11-3 and TRBJ2-4, with a weak D call TRBD2 (6 bases). This CDR3 spans 18 amino acids. V lost 0 bases and J lost 5, with 20 bases in between. The germline CDR1 and CDR2 sequences are SGHNT and YENEEA. CDR3: CASSLDGWGGGTENIQYF. The CDR3 nucleotides read TGTGCCAGCAGCTTAGACGGGTGGGGCGGAGGGACCGAAAACATTCAGTACTTC.

This chain joins TRBV25-1 and TRBJ2-3; 8 nucleotides align to TRBD2. CDR3 size: 18 residues. CDR1 is MGHDK, CDR2 SYGVNS, per germline. After removal of 4 bases from V and 0 bases from J, the junction contained 12 bases not matched to a gene. The CDR3: CASSGTSGPSLSTDTQYF. As DNA, the CDR3 is TGTGCCAGCAGTGGAACTAGCGGACCCAGCCTAAGCACAGATACGCAGTATTTT.

The chain carries TRBV30 and TRBJ1-4, with 8 bases aligning to TRBD1. Germline V gene data show CDR1 as GTSNPN and CDR2 as SVGIG (reference sequence). The length of the CDR3 is 16 residues. The V gene end was trimmed by 2 bases and the J gene end by 5 bases; junction bases not matched to a gene: 10. CDR3 sequence (DNA): TGTGCCTGGAGTCCACCAACAGGGGGGCCGAATGAAAAACTGTTTTTT. Translated, it gives CAWSPPTGGPNEKLFF. The variable domain in full, completed from reference TRBV30 and TRBJ1-4, reads SQTIHQWPATLVQPVGSPLSLECTVEGTSNPNLYWYRQAAGRGLQLLFYSVGIGQISSEVPQNLSASRPQDRQFILSSKKLLLSDSGFYLCAWSPPTGGPNEKLFFGSGTQLSVL.

The table lists this clone with a count of one. CDR3 sequence reads: CASSEPGGGEQFF. CDR3 sequence (DNA): TGTGCCAGCAGTGAGCCAGGGGGTGGTGAGCAGTTCTTC. The chain combines TRBV25-1 with TRBJ2-1; 7 bases are shared with TRBD1. This CDR3 spans 13 amino acids. Trimming at V came to 3 bases and at J to 9 bases, leaving 5 bases not matched to a gene. Germline CDR1 reads MGHDK; CDR2 reads SYGVNS.

The chain is built from TRBV9 and TRBJ2-3, with 12 bases lining up with TRBD1. V lost 0 bases to trimming and J lost 1 base; unmatched junction nucleotides: 18. CDR1 is SGDLS, CDR2 YYNGEE, per germline. The CDR3 runs to 22 residues. The CDR3 coding sequence is TGTGCCAGCAGCGTAGGGGCCGGGACAGGGGGCCTCCCAACCCGACGCACAGATACGCAGTATTTT. Its protein is CASSVGAGTGGLPTRRTDTQYF.

The chain uses TRBV6-1 and TRBJ2-7; weak D call: TRBD2 (5 bases). The V end lost 1 base, the J end lost 3 bases, and 10 bases lay between the germline ends. The germline V gene encodes CDR1 MNHNS and CDR2 SASEGT. CDR3 length equals 14 residues. The CDR3 here is CASSEDGGFYEQYF. The CDR3 DNA is TGTGCCAGCAGTGAAGACGGAGGTTTCTACGAGCAGTACTTC.

The V call is TRBV28, the J call TRBJ2-7, with 8 bases that match TRBD1. This CDR3 has 16 residues. Per the germline V gene, CDR1 is MDHEN and CDR2 is SYDVKM. Trimming cost V 6 bases and J 6 bases; bases outside gene matches: 16. The CDR3 region has the DNA TGTGCCAGCAGCGCTCCAACAGGGGGAGCAAGGGGCGAGCAGTACTTC. Amino acid sequence: CASSAPTGGARGEQYF. The complete variable domain, with remaining parts taken from reference TRBV28 and TRBJ2-7, reads DVKVTQSSRYLVKRTGEKVFLECVQDMDHENMFWYRQDPGLGLRLIYFSYDVKMKEKGDIPEGYSVSREKKERFSLILESASTNQTSMYLCASSAPTGGARGEQYFGPGTRLTVT.

This clone was found a few times. The chain employs TRBV5-6 and TRBJ2-5, with TRBD1 identical over 8 bases. V lost 2 bases to trimming and J lost 5 bases; unmatched junction nucleotides: 8. Germline CDR1 and CDR2: SGHDT and YYEEEE. CDR3 length equals 15 residues. CDR3 sequence: CASSFFGRGRETQYF. CDR3 DNA sequence: TGTGCCAGCAGCTTTTTTGGCAGGGGGCGGGAGACCCAGTACTTC.

The V gene is TRBV30, the J gene TRBJ2-3; TRBD2 matches at 10 bases. This CDR3 is built from 15 residues. Trimming at V came to 3 bases and at J to 5 bases, leaving 8 bases not matched to a gene. Germline V gene sequence: CDR1 GTSNPN, CDR2 SVGIG (reference sequence). The chain's CDR3 is CAWRSGLAIGDTQYF. In nucleotides, the CDR3 is TGTGCCTGGAGATCGGGACTAGCGATCGGAGATACGCAGTATTTT.

The V call is TRBV4-1, the J call TRBJ2-3; 7 bases line up with TRBD2. CDR1 is MGHRA and CDR2 is YSYEKL in the germline V gene. V dropped 0 bases and J dropped 2; count of bases not matched to a gene: 5. The CDR3 is made up of 16 amino acids. The CDR3 coding sequence is TGCGCCAGCAGCCAAGACTGGCTAGCGGACACAGATACGCAGTATTTT. Translation: CASSQDWLADTDTQYF.

J is TRBJ2-7 and V is TRBV7-8; maybe TRBD1 (5 bases). CDR1 is SGHVS, CDR2 FQNEAQ, per germline. This CDR3 is 16 amino acids long. Trimming pared 1 base from V and 0 bases from J, leaving 13 bases between. The CDR3 DNA follows: TGTGCCAGCAGCTTAGGTAGGACAAACCCCTCCTACGAGCAGTACTTC. It specifies CASSLGRTNPSYEQYF.